The rows below give T cell receptor beta chains drawn from one sample of a study of OX40 agonist ivuxolimab in advanced cancers. The assay was immunoSEQ multiplex PCR, and TCRdb's table has in-frame clones only and misses some. The sample holds tens of thousands of clones; less than 90% are singletons and the top ten take around 0.78%. Sequencing was performed on CD4+ or CD8+ T cells sorted from blood, taken in a trial of the OX40 agonist ivuxolimab. These TCRs come from an adult with an advanced solid tumor such as melanoma, head and neck, liver or kidney cancer. CDR3s include the opening cysteine and the closing phenylalanine or tryptophan. The D gene is left open where the match is weak. Clone size is given for some rows only: seen once, a few or many times, or a class if the clone is expanded.

J: TRBJ2-5; D: TRBD2; V: TRBV5-4; size: -; CDR3: CASSSPGTRRETQYF; DNA: TGTGCCAGCAGCTCCCCCGGGACTAGACGAGAGACCCAGTACTTC
J: TRBJ1-1; D: -; V: TRBV5-1; size: -; CDR3: CASSGQVENTEAFF; DNA: TGCGCCAGCAGCGGCCAGGTTGAGAACACTGAAGCTTTCTTT
J: TRBJ1-2; D: -; V: TRBV6-5; size: -; CDR3: CASSGYRAVYGYTF; DNA: TGTGCCAGCAGTGGATACAGGGCCGTTTATGGCTACACCTTC
J: TRBJ2-5; D: TRBD2; V: TRBV30; size: -; CDR3: CAWSRLAGAGTQYF; DNA: TGTGCCTGGAGTCGGCTAGCGGGGGCTGGGACCCAGTACTTC
J: TRBJ1-1; D: -; V: TRBV5-1; size: -; CDR3: CASSLEMNTEAFF; DNA: TGCGCCAGCAGCTTGGAGATGAACACTGAAGCTTTCTTT
J: TRBJ1-2; D: TRBD1; V: TRBV5-4; size: -; CDR3: CASSLGQGGGYTF; DNA: TGTGCCAGCAGCTTGGGTCAGGGGGGCGGCTACACCTTC
J: TRBJ2-7; D: TRBD2; V: TRBV5-1; size: -; CDR3: CASSPTLAGTYEQYF; DNA: TGCGCCAGCAGCCCAACCCTAGCGGGAACATACGAGCAGTACTTC
J: TRBJ2-7; D: TRBD1; V: TRBV7-8; size: -; CDR3: CASSFRTGGVYEQYF; DNA: TGTGCCAGCAGCTTCAGGACAGGGGGAGTATACGAGCAGTACTTC
J: TRBJ2-5; D: TRBD1; V: TRBV9; size: -; CDR3: CASSVDLDRGETQYF; DNA: TGTGCCAGCAGCGTAGATTTGGACAGGGGGGAGACCCAGTACTTC
J: TRBJ2-6; D: -; V: TRBV6-1; size: -; CDR3: CAISESVLAGANVLTF; DNA: TGTGCCATCAGTGAGTCCGTTTTGGCTGGGGCCAACGTCCTGACTTTC
J: TRBJ2-5; D: TRBD2; V: TRBV11-1; size: once; CDR3: CASSRIGLAGRETQYF; DNA: TGTGCCAGCAGCCGGATCGGACTAGCGGGAAGGGAGACCCAGTACTTC
J: TRBJ2-2; D: TRBD2; V: TRBV30; size: -; CDR3: CAWTPWGLGITGELFF; DNA: TGTGCCTGGACCCCGTGGGGACTAGGTATCACCGGGGAGCTGTTTTTT
J: TRBJ1-2; D: -; V: TRBV6-1; size: -; CDR3: CASSSKGRGYTF; DNA: TGTGCCAGCAGTTCCAAGGGCCGGGGCTACACCTTC
J: TRBJ1-1; D: TRBD1; V: TRBV18; size: few; CDR3: CASSPTGGTEAFF; DNA: TGTGCCAGCTCACCTACAGGGGGCACTGAAGCTTTCTTT